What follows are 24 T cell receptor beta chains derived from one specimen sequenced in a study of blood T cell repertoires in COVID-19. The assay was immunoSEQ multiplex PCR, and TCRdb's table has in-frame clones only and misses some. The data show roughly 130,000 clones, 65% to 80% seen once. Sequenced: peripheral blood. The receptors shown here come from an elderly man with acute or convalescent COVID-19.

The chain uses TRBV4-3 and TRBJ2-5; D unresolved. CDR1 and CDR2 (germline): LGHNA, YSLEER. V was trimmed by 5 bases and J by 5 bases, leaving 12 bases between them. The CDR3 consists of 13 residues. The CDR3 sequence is CASSSLTGETQYF. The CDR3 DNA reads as TGCGCCAGCAGCTCGCTGACGGGTGAGACCCAGTACTTC.

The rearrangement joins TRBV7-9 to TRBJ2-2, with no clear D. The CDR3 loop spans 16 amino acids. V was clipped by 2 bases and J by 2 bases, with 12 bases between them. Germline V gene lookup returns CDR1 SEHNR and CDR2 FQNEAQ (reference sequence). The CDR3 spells CASSLFAVSNTGELFF. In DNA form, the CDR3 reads TGTGCCAGCAGCTTATTTGCGGTTTCAAACACCGGGGAGCTGTTTTTT.

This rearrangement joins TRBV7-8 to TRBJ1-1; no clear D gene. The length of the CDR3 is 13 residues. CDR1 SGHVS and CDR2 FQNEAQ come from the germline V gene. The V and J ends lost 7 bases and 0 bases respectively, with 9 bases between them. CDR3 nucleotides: TGTGCCAGCAACTTCATTGTGAACACTGAAGCTTTCTTT. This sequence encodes CASNFIVNTEAFF.

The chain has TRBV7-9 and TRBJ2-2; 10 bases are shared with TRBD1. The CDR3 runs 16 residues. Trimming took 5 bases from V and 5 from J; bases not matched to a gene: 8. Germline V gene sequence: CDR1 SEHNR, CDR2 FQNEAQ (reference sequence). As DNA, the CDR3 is TGTGCCAGCAGCCCCCGGGACAGGGGAGTTACCGGGGAGCTGTTTTTT. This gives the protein CASSPRDRGVTGELFF.

Here the CDR3 DNA reads TGTGCCAGCAGTTTAACTTGGGGCAGCAAAAATGAAAAACTGTTTTTT. This sequence encodes CASSLTWGSKNEKLFF. The V and J genes are TRBV27 and TRBJ1-4, with D possibly TRBD1 on 5 matching bases. Trimming removed 2 bases from V and 5 bases from J, with 15 bases in between. CDR3 size: 16 residues. Germline CDR1 MNHEY, CDR2 SMNVEV (reference sequence).

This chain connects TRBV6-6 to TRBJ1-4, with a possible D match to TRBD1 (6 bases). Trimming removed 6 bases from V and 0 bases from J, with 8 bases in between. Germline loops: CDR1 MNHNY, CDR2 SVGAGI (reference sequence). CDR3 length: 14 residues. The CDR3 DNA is TGTGCCAGCAGACAGGGTGCAACTAATGAAAAACTGTTTTTT. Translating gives CASRQGATNEKLFF.

In DNA, the CDR3 is TGTGCCAGCAGTTACGACAGGTCTGGAAACACCATATATTTT. Translation: CASSYDRSGNTIYF. This rearrangement joins TRBV6-5 to TRBJ1-3; TRBD1 is a possible D gene (6 bases). Trimming stripped 2 bases from V and 1 base from J, with 6 bases between. Germline CDR1 is MNHEY and CDR2 is SVGAGI. This CDR3 has 14 residues.

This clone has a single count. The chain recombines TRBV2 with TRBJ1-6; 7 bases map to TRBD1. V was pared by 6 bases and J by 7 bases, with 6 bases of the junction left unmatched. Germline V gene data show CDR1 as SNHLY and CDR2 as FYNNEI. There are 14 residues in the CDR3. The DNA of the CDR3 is TGTGCCAGCAGGGGGGACAGCCTCAATTCACCCCTCCACTTT. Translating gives CASRGDSLNSPLHF.

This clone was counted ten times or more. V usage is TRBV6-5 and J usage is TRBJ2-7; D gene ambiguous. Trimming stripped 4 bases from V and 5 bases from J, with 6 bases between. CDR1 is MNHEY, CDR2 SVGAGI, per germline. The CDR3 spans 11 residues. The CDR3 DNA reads TGTGCCAGCAGTTTAGAAAACGAGCAGTACTTC. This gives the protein CASSLENEQYF.

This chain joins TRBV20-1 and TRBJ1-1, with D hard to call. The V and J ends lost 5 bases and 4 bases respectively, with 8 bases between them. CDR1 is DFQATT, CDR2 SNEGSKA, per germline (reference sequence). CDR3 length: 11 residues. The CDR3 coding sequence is TGCAGTGCTTCCGACATCACTGAAGCTTTCTTT. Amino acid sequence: CSASDITEAFF.

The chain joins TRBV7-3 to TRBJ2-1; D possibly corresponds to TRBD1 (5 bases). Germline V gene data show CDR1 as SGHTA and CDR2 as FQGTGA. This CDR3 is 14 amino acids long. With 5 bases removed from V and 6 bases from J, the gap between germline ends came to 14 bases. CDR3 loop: CASSKRRQSNEQFF. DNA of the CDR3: TGTGCCAGCAGCAAAAGAAGACAGAGCAATGAGCAGTTCTTC.

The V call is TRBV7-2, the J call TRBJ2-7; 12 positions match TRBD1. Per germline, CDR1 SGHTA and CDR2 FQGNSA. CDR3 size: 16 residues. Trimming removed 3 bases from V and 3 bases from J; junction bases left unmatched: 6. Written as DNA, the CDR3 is TGTGCCAGCAGCTTTGCCGGGACAGGGGGCAGCTACGAGCAGTACTTC. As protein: CASSFAGTGGSYEQYF.

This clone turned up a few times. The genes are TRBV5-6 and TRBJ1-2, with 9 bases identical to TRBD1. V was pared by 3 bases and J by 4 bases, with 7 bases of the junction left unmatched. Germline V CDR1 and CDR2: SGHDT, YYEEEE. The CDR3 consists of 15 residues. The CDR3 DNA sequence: TGTGCCAGCAGCTACGCCGGGACAGGGATCTATGGCTACACCTTC. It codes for CASSYAGTGIYGYTF.

CDR3: CASSSELYGYTF. CDR3 coding DNA: TGTGCCAGCAGCTCGGAGCTCTATGGCTACACCTTC. The J gene is TRBJ1-2, the V gene TRBV7-9; D is unresolved. The V end was cut by 4 bases, the J end by 4 bases, with 7 bases between. This CDR3 has 12 residues. CDR1 is SEHNR, CDR2 FQNEAQ, per germline (reference sequence).

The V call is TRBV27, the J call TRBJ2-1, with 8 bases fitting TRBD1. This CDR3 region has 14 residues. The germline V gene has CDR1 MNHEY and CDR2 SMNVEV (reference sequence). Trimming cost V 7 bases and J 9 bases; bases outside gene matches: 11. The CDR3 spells CASTQGAPFGEQFF. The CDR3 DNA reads TGTGCCAGCACCCAGGGGGCTCCCTTTGGTGAGCAGTTCTTC.

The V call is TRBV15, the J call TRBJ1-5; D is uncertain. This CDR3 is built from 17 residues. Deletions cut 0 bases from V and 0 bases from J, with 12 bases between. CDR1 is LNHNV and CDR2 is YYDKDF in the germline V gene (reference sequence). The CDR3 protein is CATSREAAGHSNQPQHF. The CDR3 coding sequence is TGTGCCACCAGCAGAGAGGCGGCTGGCCATAGCAATCAGCCCCAGCATTTT.

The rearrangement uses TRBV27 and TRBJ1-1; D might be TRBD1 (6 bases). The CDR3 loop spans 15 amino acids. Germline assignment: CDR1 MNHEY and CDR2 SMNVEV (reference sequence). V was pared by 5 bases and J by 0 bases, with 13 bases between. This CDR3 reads CASSPGGGLNTEAFF. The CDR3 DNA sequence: TGTGCCAGCAGTCCCGGTGGGGGCCTGAACACTGAAGCTTTCTTT.

DNA for the CDR3: TGTGCCAGCAGCACGCCCGGGACTGAAGCTTTCTTT. It is translated as CASSTPGTEAFF. This chain uses TRBV13 with TRBJ1-1; D remains ambiguous. V gave up 5 bases and J gave up 5 bases, with 9 bases separating them. CDR3 size: 12 residues. CDR1 is PRHDT and CDR2 is FYEKMQ in the germline V gene (reference sequence). Drawing the rest from reference TRBV13 and TRBJ1-1, the complete variable domain is AAGVIQSPRHLIKEKRETATLKCYPIPRHDTVYWYQQGPGQDPQFLISFYEKMQSDKGSIPDRFSAQQFSDYHSELNMSSLELGDSALYFCASSTPGTEAFFGQGTRLTVV.

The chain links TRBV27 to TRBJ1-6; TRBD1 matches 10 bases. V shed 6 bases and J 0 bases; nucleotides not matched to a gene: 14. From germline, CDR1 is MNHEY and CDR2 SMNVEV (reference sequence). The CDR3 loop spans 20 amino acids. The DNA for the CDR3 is TGTGCCAGCAGGGCCGGGACAGGGGCCTCCTCCATCTCCTATAATTCACCCCTCCACTTT. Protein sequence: CASRAGTGASSISYNSPLHF.

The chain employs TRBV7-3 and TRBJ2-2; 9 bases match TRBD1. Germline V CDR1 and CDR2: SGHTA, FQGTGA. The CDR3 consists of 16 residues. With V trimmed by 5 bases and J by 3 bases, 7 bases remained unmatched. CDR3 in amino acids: CASSPGTGIDTGELFF. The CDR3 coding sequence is TGTGCCAGCAGCCCCGGGACAGGGATAGACACCGGGGAGCTGTTTTTT. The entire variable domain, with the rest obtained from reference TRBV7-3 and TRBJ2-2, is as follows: GAGVSQTPSNKVTEKGKYVELRCDPISGHTALYWYRQSLGQGPEFLIYFQGTGAADDSGLPNDRFFAVRPEGSVSTLKIQRTERGDSAVYLCASSPGTGIDTGELFFGEGSRLTVL.

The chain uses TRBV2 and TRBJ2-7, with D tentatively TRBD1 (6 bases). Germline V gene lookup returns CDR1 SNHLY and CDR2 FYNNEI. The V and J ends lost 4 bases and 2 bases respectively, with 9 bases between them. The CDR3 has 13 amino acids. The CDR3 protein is CASSVDRTYEQYF. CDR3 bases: TGTGCCAGCAGTGTGGACAGAACCTACGAGCAGTACTTC.

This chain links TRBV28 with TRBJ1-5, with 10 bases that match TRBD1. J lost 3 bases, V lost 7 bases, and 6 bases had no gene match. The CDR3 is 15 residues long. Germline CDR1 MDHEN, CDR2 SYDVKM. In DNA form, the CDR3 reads TGTGCCAGCACCTGGGGGACAGGGGCCAATCAGCCCCAGCATTTT. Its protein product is CASTWGTGANQPQHF.

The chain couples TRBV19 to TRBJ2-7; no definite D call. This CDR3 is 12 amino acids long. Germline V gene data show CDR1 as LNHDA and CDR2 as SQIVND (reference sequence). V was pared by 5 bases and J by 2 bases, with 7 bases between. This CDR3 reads CASSHTAYEQYF. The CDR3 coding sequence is TGTGCCAGTAGTCACACAGCCTACGAGCAGTACTTC.

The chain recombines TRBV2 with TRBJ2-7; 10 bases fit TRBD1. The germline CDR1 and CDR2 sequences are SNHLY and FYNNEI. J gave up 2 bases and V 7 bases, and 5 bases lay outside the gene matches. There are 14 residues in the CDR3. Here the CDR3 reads CASTGQGGPYEQYF. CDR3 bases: TGTGCCAGCACCGGACAGGGGGGACCCTACGAGCAGTACTTC.